This T cell receptor beta chain was observed in a study of Graves' ophthalmopathy and Graves' hyperthyroidism. This clonotype was observed many times. RNA transcripts were the source from which TCR beta CDR3 regions were amplified. Following a first-round RT-PCR that used HTBI primers, a second-round multiplex PCR was carried out. One entry per CDR3 protein results from TCRdb running MiXCR on the multiplex PCR reads. The sample records more than 300,000 distinct CDR3 sequences, approximately 15% being singletons. CDR3 length: 14 amino acids. Per germline, CDR1 SGHRS and CDR2 YFSETQ. Trimming pared 4 bases from V and 0 bases from J, leaving 8 bases between.

The origin of this receptor is a woman between 18 and 29 years old with stable Graves' hyperthyroidism. V is TRBV5-1 and J is TRBJ1-3; D is undetermined. Sequencing used peripheral blood. The CDR3 reads CASSRSISGNTIYF. CDR3 DNA sequence: TGCGCCAGCAGCCGGTCGATCTCTGGAAACACCATATATTTT.